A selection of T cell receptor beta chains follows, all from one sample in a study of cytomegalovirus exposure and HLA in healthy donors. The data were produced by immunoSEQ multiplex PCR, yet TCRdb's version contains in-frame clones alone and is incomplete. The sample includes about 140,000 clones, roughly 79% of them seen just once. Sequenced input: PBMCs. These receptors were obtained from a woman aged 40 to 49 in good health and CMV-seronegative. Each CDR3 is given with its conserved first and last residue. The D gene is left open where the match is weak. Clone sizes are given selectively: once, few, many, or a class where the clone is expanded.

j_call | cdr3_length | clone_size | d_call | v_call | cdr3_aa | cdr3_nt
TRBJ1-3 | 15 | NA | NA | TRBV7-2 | CASSIIGGSGNTIYF | TGTGCCAGCAGCATCATCGGGGGGAGCGGAAACACCATATATTTT
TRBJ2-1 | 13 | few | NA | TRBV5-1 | CASSKMSHNEQFF | TGCGCCAGTAGTAAAATGTCCCACAATGAGCAGTTCTTC
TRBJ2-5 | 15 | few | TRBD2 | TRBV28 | CASREGLAAWKTQYF | TGTGCCAGCAGAGAGGGACTAGCGGCGTGGAAGACCCAGTACTTC
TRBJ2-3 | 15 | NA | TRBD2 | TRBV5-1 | CASVSGTRGTDTQYF | TGCGCCAGCGTGTCGGGGACTAGGGGCACAGATACGCAGTATTTT
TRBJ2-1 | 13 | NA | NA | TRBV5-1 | CASRVVGVNEQFF | TGCGCCAGCCGGGTTGTGGGAGTCAATGAGCAGTTCTTC
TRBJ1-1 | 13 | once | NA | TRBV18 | CASSPPGGGVAFF | TGTGCCAGCTCACCACCGGGTGGGGGGGTAGCTTTCTTT
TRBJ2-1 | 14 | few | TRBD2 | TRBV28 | CASRLAGGKREQFF | TGTGCCAGCAGGTTAGCGGGAGGGAAAAGGGAGCAGTTCTTC
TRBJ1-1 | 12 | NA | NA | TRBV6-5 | CASSYMNTEAFF | TGTGCCAGCAGTTATATGAACACTGAAGCTTTCTTT
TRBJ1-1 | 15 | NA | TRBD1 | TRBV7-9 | CASTWGQGRTTEAFF | TGTGCCAGCACCTGGGGACAGGGTAGGACGACTGAAGCTTTCTTT
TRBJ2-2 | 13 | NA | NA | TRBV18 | CASSPTDTGELFF | TGTGCCAGCTCACCGACAGACACCGGGGAGCTGTTTTTT
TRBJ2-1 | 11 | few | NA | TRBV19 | CASTGAGEQFF | TGTGCCAGTACAGGGGCCGGGGAGCAGTTCTTC
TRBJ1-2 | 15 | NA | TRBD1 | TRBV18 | CASSPQGQGGYGYTF | TGTGCCAGCTCACCACAGGGACAGGGCGGCTATGGCTACACCTTC
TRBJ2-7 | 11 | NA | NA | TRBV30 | CAWSVTSEQYF | TGTGCCTGGAGTGTGACATCCGAGCAGTACTTC
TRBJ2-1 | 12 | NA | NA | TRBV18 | CASSPSGDEQFF | TGTGCCAGCTCACCTAGCGGTGATGAGCAGTTCTTC
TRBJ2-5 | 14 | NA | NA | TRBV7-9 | CASSFPDLQETQYF | TGTGCCAGCAGCTTCCCTGACTTACAAGAGACCCAGTACTTC
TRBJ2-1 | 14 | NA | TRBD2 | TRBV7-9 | CASSLSGRTNEQFF | TGTGCCAGCAGCTTAAGCGGGAGGACAAATGAGCAGTTCTTC
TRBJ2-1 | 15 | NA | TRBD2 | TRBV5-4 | CASSLSGRLGNEQFF | TGTGCCAGCAGCCTTAGCGGGAGATTGGGGAATGAGCAGTTCTTC
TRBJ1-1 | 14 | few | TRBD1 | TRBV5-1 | CASSSQTGSTEAFF | TGCGCCAGCAGCTCCCAGACAGGGTCCACTGAAGCTTTCTTT
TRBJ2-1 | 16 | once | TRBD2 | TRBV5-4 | CASSSGTTNSYNEQFF | TGTGCCAGCAGCTCGGGGACTACCAACTCCTACAATGAGCAGTTCTTC
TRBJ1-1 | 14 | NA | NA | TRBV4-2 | CASSQGGMNTEAFF | TGTGCCAGCAGCCAAGGGGGCATGAACACTGAAGCTTTCTTT
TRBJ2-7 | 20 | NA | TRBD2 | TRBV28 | CASSSKPGTSGSPLQYEQYF | TGTGCCAGCAGTTCAAAACCAGGGACTAGCGGGAGCCCTCTTCAATACGAGCAGTACTTC
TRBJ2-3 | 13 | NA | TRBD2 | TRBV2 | CASTSGRADTQYF | TGTGCCAGCACTAGCGGGAGGGCAGATACGCAGTATTTT
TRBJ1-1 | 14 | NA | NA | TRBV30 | CAWKRVSRQTEAFF | TGTGCCTGGAAGCGGGTCTCGAGACAAACTGAAGCTTTCTTT
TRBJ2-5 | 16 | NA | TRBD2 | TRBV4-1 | CASSQGTSGSQETQYF | TGCGCCAGCAGCCAAGGGACTAGCGGGAGCCAAGAGACCCAGTACTTC
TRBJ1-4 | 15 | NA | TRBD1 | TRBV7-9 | CASSLSDRENEKLFF | TGTGCCAGCAGCCTCTCGGACAGGGAGAATGAAAAACTGTTTTTT
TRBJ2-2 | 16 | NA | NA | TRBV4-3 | CASSQEAEESHGELFF | TGCGCCAGCAGCCAAGAGGCGGAGGAGAGTCACGGGGAGCTGTTTTTT
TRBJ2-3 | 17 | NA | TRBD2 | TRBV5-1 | CASSLEPSGSSADTQYF | TGCGCCAGCAGCTTGGAACCTAGCGGGAGTAGTGCAGATACGCAGTATTTT
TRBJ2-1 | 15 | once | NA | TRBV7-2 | CASSLSSGVGNEQFF | TGTGCCAGCAGCTTAAGTTCAGGGGTGGGAAATGAGCAGTTCTTC
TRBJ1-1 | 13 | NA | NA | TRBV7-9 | CASSANRETEAFF | TGTGCCAGCAGCGCCAACAGGGAAACTGAAGCTTTCTTT
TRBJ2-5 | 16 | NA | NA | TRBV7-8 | CASSPLGAQLRATQYF | TGTGCCAGCAGTCCATTGGGGGCCCAACTAAGAGCGACCCAGTACTTC
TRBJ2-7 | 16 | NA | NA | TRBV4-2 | CASSQPGLPLRYEQYF | TGTGCCAGCAGCCAACCCGGACTACCCTTGAGATACGAGCAGTACTTC
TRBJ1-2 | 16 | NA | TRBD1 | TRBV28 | CATHGGQGSSNYGYTF | TGTGCCACCCACGGGGGACAGGGGTCGTCTAACTATGGCTACACCTTC
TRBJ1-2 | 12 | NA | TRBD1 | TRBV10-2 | CASRRDSYGYTF | TGCGCCAGCAGAAGGGACAGCTATGGCTACACCTTC
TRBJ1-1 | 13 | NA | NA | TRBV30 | CAWGPTVGAEAFF | TGTGCCTGGGGACCGACGGTCGGGGCTGAAGCTTTCTTT
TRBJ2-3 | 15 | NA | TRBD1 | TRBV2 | CASSPLTGMLDTQYF | TGTGCCAGCAGTCCCTTGACAGGGATGTTGGATACGCAGTATTTT
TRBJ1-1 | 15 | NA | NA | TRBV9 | CASSVVEAWSTEAFF | TGTGCCAGCAGCGTAGTCGAGGCGTGGAGCACTGAAGCTTTCTTT
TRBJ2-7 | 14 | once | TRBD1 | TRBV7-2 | CASSLGGQALEQYF | TGTGCCAGCAGCTTAGGGGGACAGGCCCTAGAGCAGTACTTC
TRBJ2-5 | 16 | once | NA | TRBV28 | CASSSLVGRFRETQYF | TGTGCCAGCAGTTCCCTAGTAGGTAGATTCCGGGAGACCCAGTACTTC
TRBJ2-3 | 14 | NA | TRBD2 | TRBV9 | CASSVGSGQDTQYF | TGTGCCAGCAGCGTAGGTAGCGGGCAAGATACGCAGTATTTT
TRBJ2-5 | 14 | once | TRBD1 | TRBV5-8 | CASSLGQGEETQYF | TGTGCCAGCAGCTTGGGACAGGGGGAAGAGACCCAGTACTTC
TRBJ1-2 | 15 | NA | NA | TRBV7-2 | CASSLVTFVGYGYTF | TGTGCCAGCAGCTTAGTGACTTTTGTAGGCTATGGCTACACCTTC
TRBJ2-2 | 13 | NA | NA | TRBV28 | CAHGTFNTGELFF | TGTGCCCACGGGACTTTTAACACCGGGGAGCTGTTTTTT
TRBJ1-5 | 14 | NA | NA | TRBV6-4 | CASSVEFGNQPQHF | TGTGCCAGCAGTGTGGAGTTTGGGAATCAGCCCCAGCATTTT
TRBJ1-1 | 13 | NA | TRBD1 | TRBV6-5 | CASSAPGGRRAFF | TGTGCCAGCAGTGCTCCAGGGGGCCGGCGAGCTTTCTTT
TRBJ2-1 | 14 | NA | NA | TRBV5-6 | CASSLAVDYNEQFF | TGTGCCAGCAGCTTAGCGGTAGACTACAATGAGCAGTTCTTC
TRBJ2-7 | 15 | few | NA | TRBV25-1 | CASSESGQVRYEQYF | TGTGCCAGCAGTGAATCAGGGCAGGTCCGCTACGAGCAGTACTTC
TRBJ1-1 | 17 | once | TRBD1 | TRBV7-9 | CASSQVPGQGADTEAFF | TGTGCCAGCAGCCAAGTCCCGGGACAGGGAGCGGACACTGAAGCTTTCTTT
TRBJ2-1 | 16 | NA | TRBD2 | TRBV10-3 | CAISKRLADPNNEQFF | TGTGCCATCAGTAAAAGACTAGCGGACCCAAACAATGAGCAGTTCTTC
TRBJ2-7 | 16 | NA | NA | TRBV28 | CASSFNSLSRPYEQYF | TGTGCCAGCAGTTTTAACTCATTGAGCCGTCCCTACGAGCAGTACTTC
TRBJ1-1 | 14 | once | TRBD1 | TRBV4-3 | CASSLQGANTEAFF | TGCGCCAGCAGCCTCCAGGGGGCCAACACTGAAGCTTTCTTT
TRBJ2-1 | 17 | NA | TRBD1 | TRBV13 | CASSLGARQGAYNEQFF | TGTGCCAGCAGCTTAGGGGCCCGACAGGGGGCCTACAATGAGCAGTTCTTC
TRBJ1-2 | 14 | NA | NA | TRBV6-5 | CASSYGETNYGYTF | TGTGCCAGCAGTTATGGAGAAACTAACTATGGCTACACCTTC
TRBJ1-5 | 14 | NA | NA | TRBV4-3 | CASSHGTGAQPQHF | TGCGCCAGCAGCCATGGGACTGGGGCTCAGCCCCAGCATTTT
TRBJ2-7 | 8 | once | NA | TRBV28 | CATMEKYF | TGTGCCACCATGGAGAAGTACTTC
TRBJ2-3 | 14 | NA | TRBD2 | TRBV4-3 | CASSPLAGVDTQYF | TGCGCCAGCAGCCCGCTAGCGGGAGTAGATACGCAGTATTTT
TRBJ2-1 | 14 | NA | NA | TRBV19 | CASSLTPGRGKEFF | TGTGCCAGTAGTCTGACCCCCGGGCGGGGTAAAGAGTTCTTC
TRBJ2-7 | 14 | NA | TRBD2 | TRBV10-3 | CAISASGSSYEQYF | TGTGCCATCAGTGCTAGCGGGAGTTCCTACGAGCAGTACTTC
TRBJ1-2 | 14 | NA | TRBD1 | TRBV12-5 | CASGVSTGSYGYTF | TGTGCTAGTGGTGTGTCGACAGGGAGCTATGGCTACACCTTC
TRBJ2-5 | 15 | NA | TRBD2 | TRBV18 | CASSTTSGSRETQYF | TGTGCCAGCTCAACAACTAGCGGGAGTCGGGAGACCCAGTACTTC
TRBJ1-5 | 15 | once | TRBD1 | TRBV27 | CASSFRTGSNQPQHF | TGTGCCAGCAGTTTTAGGACAGGTAGCAATCAGCCCCAGCATTTT